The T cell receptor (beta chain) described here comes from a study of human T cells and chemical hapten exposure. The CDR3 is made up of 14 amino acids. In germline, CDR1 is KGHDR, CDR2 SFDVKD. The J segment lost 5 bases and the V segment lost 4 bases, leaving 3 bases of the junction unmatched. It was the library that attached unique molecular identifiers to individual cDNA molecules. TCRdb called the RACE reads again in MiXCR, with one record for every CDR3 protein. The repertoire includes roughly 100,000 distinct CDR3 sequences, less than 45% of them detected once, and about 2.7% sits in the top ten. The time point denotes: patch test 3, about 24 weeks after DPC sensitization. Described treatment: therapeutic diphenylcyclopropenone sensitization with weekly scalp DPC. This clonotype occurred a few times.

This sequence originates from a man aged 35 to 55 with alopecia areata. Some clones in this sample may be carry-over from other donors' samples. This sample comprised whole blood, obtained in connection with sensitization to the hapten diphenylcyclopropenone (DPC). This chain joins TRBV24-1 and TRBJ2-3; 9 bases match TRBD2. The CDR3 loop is CATSEAGGLDTQYF. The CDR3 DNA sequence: TGTGCCACCAGTGAAGCGGGAGGACTAGATACGCAGTATTTT.